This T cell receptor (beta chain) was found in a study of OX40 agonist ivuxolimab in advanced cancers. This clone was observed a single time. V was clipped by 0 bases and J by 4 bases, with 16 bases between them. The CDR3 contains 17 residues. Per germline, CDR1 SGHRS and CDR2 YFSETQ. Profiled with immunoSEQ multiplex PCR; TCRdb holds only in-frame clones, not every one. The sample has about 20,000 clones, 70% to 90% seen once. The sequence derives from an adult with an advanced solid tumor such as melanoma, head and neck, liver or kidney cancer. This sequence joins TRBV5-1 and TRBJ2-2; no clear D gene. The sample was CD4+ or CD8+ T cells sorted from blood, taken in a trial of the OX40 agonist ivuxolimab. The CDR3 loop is CASSLDPSHPTTGELFF. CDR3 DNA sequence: TGCGCCAGCAGCTTGGACCCCAGCCATCCTACCACCGGGGAGCTGTTTTTT.